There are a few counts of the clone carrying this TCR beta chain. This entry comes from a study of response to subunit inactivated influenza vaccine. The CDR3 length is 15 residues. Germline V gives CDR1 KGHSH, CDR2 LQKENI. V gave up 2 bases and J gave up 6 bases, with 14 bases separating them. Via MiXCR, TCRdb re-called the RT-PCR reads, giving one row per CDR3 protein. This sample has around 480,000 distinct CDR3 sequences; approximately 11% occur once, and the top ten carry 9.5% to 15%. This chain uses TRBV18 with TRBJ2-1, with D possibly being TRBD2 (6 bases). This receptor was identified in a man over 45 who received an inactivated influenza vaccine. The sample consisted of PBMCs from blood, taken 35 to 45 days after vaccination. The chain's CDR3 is CASSPATRFSNEQFF. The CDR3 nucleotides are TGTGCCAGCTCACCAGCGACTAGATTCTCCAATGAGCAGTTCTTC. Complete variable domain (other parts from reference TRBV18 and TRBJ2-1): NAGVMQNPRHLVRRRGQEARLRCSPMKGHSHVYWYRQLPEEGLKFMVYLQKENIIDESGMPKERFSAEFPKEGPSILRIQQVVRGDSAAYFCASSPATRFSNEQFFGPGTRLTVL.